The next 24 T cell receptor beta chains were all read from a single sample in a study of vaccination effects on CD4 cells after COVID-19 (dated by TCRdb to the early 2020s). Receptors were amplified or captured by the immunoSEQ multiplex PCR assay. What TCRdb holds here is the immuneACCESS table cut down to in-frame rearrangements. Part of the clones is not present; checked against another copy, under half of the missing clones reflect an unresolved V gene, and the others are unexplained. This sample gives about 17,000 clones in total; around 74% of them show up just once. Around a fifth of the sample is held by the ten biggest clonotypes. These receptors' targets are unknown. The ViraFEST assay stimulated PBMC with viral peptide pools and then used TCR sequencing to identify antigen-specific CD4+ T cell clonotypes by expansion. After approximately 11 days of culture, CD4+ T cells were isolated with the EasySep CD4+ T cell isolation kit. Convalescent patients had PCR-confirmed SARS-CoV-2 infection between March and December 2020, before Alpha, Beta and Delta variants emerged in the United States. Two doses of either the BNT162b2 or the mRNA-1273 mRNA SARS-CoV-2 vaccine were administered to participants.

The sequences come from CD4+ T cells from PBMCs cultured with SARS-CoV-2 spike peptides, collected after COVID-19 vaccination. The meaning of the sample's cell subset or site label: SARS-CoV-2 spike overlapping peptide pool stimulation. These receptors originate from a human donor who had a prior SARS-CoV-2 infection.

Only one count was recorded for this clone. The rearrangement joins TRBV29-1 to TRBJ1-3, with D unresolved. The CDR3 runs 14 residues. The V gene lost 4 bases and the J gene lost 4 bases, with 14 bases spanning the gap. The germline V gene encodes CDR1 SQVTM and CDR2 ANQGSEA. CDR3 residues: CSVGETGPGNTIYF. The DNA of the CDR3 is TGCAGCGTTGGGGAGACCGGGCCCGGAAACACCATATATTTT. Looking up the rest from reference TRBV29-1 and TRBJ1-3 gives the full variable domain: SAVISQKPSRDICQRGTSLTIQCQVDSQVTMMFWYRQQPGQSLTLIATANQGSEATYESGFVIDKFPISRPNLTFSTLTVSNMSPEDSSIYLCSVGETGPGNTIYFGEGSWLTVV.

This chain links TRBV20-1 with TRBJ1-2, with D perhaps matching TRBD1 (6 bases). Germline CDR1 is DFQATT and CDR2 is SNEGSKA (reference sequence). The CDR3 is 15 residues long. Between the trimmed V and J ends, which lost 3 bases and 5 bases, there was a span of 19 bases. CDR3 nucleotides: TGCAGTGCTAGTGTACAGGGAAGGGGACTATATGGCTACACCTTC. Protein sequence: CSASVQGRGLYGYTF.

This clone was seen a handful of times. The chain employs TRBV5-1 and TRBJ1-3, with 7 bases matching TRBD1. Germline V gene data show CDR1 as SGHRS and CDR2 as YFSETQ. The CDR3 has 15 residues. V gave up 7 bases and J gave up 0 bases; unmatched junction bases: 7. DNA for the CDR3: TGCGCCAGCCAGGGACAGCCGGGCTCTGGAAACACCATATATTTT. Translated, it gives CASQGQPGSGNTIYF.

CDR3 region: CASSSSLRVRRGANVLTF. The CDR3 nucleotides read TGTGCCAGCAGCTCCTCTTTGAGGGTCCGTCGTGGGGCCAACGTCCTGACTTTC. V is TRBV11-2 and J is TRBJ2-6; possibly TRBD2 for D (5 bases). The CDR3 covers 18 residues. Per the germline V gene, CDR1 is SGHAT and CDR2 is FQNNGV. Trimming removed 4 bases at V and 3 bases at J, with 19 bases between.

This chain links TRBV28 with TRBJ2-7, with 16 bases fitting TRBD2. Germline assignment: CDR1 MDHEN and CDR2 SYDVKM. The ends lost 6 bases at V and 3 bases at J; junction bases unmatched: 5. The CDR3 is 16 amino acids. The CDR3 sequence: CASSPGLAGGSYEQYF. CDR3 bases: TGTGCCAGCAGCCCGGGACTAGCGGGGGGGAGCTACGAGCAGTACTTC.

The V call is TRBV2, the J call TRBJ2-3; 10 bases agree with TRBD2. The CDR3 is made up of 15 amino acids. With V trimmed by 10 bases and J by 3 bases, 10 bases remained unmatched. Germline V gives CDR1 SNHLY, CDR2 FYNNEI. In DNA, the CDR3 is TGTGCCACCTCCCCCGGGACTAGCGTAACAGATACGCAGTATTTT. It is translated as CATSPGTSVTDTQYF.

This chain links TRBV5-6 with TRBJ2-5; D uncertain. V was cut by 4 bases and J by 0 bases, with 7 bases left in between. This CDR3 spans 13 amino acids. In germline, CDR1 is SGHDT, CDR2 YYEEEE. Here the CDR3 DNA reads TGTGCCAGCAGCCTCGACTACCAAGAGACCCAGTACTTC. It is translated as CASSLDYQETQYF.

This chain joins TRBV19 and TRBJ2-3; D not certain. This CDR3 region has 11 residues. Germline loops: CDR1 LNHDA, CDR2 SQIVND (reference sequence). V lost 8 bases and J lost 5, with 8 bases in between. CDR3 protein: CASAKLDTQYF. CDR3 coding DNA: TGTGCCAGTGCAAAGCTAGATACGCAGTATTTT.

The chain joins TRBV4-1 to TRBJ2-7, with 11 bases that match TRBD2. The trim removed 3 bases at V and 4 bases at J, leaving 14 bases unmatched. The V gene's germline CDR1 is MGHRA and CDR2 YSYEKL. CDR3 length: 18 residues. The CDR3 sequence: CASSQFPPRSGGAYEQYF. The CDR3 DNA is TGCGCCAGCAGCCAGTTCCCCCCACGTAGCGGGGGGGCGTACGAGCAGTACTTC.

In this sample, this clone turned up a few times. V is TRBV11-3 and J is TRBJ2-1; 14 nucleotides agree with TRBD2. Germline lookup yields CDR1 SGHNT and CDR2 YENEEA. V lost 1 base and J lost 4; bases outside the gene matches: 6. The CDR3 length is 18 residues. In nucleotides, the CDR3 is TGTGCCAGCAGCTTAGGGGGGACTAGCGGGAGTGTGTACAATGAGCAGTTCTTC. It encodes CASSLGGTSGSVYNEQFF.

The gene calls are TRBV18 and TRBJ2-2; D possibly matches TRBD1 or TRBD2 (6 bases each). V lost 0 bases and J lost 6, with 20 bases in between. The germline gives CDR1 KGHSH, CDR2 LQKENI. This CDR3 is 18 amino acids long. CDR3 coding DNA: TGTGCCAGCTCACCACCCCGGAGGGTTACAGGGCATGCCGGGGAGCTGTTTTTT. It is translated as CASSPPRRVTGHAGELFF.

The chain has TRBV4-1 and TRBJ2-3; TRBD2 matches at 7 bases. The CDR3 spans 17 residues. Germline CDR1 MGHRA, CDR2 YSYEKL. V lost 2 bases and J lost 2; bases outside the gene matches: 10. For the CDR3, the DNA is TGCGCCAGCAGCCAAAAAGGGACTACGTCTGTCACAGATACGCAGTATTTT. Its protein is CASSQKGTTSVTDTQYF.

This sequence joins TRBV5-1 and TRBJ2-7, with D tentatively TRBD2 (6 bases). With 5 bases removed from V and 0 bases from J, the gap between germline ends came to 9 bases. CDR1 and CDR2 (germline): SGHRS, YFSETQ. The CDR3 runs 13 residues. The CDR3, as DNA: TGCGCCAGCAGGCAGGGAGGCTCCTACGAGCAGTACTTC. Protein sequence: CASRQGGSYEQYF.

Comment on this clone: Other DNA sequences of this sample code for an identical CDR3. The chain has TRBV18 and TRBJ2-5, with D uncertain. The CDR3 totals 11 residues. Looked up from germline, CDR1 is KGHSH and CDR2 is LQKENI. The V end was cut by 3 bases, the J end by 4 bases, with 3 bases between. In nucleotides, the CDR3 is TGTGCCAGCTCACCTGGAGAGACCCAGTACTTC. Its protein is CASSPGETQYF. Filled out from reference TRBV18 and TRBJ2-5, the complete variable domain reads NAGVMQNPRHLVRRRGQEARLRCSPMKGHSHVYWYRQLPEEGLKFMVYLQKENIIDESGMPKERFSAEFPKEGPSILRIQQVVRGDSAAYFCASSPGETQYFGPGTRLLVL.

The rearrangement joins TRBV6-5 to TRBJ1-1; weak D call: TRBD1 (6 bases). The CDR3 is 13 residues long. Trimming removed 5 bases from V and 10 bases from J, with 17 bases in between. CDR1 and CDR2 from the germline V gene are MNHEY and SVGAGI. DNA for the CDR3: TGTGCCAGCAGTCCAAACAGGGATGTGGGAGCTTTCTTT. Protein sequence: CASSPNRDVGAFF.

The CDR3 DNA reads as TGTGCCAGCAGTTACCTAGGGTTGGATGAGCAGTTCTTC. It codes for CASSYLGLDEQFF. The V call is TRBV6-2 or TRBV6-3, the J call TRBJ2-1; no definite D call. Looked up from germline, CDR1 is MNHEY and CDR2 is SVGEGT. With 2 bases removed from V and 8 bases from J, the gap between germline ends came to 10 bases. There are 13 residues in the CDR3.

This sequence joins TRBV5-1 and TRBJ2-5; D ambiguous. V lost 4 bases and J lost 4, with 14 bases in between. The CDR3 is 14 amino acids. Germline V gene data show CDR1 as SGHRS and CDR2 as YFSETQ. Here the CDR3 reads CASSKDPSSETQYF. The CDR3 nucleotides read TGCGCCAGCAGCAAGGACCCGTCCTCAGAGACCCAGTACTTC. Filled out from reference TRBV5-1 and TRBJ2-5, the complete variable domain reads KAGVTQTPRYLIKTRGQQVTLSCSPISGHRSVSWYQQTPGQGLQFLFEYFSETQRNKGNFPGRFSGRQFSNSRSEMNVSTLELGDSALYLCASSKDPSSETQYFGPGTRLLVL.

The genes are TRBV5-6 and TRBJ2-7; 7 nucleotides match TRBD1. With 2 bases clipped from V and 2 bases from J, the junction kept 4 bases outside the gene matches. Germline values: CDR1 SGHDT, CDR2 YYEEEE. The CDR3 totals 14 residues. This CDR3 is CASSFRDRTYEQYF. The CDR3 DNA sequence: TGTGCCAGCAGCTTTCGGGACAGAACCTACGAGCAGTACTTC.

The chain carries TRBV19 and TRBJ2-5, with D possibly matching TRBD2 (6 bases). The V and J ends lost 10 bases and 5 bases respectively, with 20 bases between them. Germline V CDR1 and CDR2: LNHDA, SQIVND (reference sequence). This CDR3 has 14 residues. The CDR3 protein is CATGLMGLGETQYF. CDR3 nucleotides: TGTGCCACCGGACTAATGGGGCTGGGGGAGACCCAGTACTTC.

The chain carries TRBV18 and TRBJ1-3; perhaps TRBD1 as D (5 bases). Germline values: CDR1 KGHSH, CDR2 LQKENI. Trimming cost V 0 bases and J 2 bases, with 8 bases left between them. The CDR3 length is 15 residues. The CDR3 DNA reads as TGTGCCAGCTCACCACCGTCCAGGGCTGGAAACACCATATATTTT. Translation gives CASSPPSRAGNTIYF.

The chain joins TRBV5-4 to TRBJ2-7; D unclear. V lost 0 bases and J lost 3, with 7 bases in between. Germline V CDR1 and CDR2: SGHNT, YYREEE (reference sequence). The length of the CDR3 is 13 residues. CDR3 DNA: TGTGCCAGCAGCTTGGTAGGGAACTACGAGCAGTACTTC. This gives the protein CASSLVGNYEQYF. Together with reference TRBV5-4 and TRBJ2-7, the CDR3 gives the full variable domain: ETGVTQSPTHLIKTRGQQVTLRCSSQSGHNTVSWYQQALGQGPQFIFQYYREEENGRGNFPPRFSGLQFPNYSSELNVNALELDDSALYLCASSLVGNYEQYFGPGTRLTVT.

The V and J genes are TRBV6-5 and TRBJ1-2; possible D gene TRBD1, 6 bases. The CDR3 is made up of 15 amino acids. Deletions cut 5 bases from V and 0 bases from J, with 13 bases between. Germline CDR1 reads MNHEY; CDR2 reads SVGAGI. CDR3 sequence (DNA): TGTGCCAGCAGTAATACAGGGTATACTAACTATGGCTACACCTTC. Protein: CASSNTGYTNYGYTF.

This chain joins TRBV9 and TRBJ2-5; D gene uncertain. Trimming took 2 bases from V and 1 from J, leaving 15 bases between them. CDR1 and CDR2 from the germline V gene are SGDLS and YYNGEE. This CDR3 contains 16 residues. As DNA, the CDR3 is TGTGCCAGCAGCGTTGGGCTATTACAAGGCCAAGAGACCCAGTACTTC. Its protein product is CASSVGLLQGQETQYF. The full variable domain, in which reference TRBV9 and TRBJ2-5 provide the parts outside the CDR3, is DSGVTQTPKHLITATGQRVTLRCSPRSGDLSVYWYQQSLDQGLQFLIQYYNGEERAKGNILERFSAQQFPDLHSELNLSSLELGDSALYFCASSVGLLQGQETQYFGPGTRLLVL.

The CDR3 DNA is TGTGCCTGGGCCCCCAAAGGGCGGGCGAACACTGAAGCTTTCTTT. This sequence encodes CAWAPKGRANTEAFF. The chain recombines TRBV30 with TRBJ1-1; D unclear. The germline gives CDR1 GTSNPN, CDR2 SVGIG (reference sequence). With 5 bases removed from V and 1 base from J, the gap between germline ends came to 17 bases. This CDR3 region has 15 residues.